Sequencing of this T cell receptor (beta chain) was carried out in a study of T cell responses to AZD1222 COVID-19 vaccine. Per the germline V gene, CDR1 is MNHEY and CDR2 is SVGAGI. Trimming pared 7 bases from V and 0 bases from J, leaving 13 bases between. The CDR3 consists of 15 residues. TCRdb keeps only in-frame clones here, not all; method: immunoSEQ multiplex PCR. The top ten hold more than 4.5% of the sample, which has about 130,000 clones, more than 85% seen once. Study-level results: Spike-specific TCR breadth and depth grew following two AZD1222 doses.

Remarks on this clone: Its antigen is as yet unknown.

The source of this sequence is an adult in good health. This sample comprised peripheral blood, obtained on day 0 of AZD1222 vaccination. J is TRBJ1-3 and V is TRBV6-5; D remains unclear. As DNA, the CDR3 is TGTGCCAGCACTCGAGGACGGAACTCTGGAAACACCATATATTTT. Translated: CASTRGRNSGNTIYF.